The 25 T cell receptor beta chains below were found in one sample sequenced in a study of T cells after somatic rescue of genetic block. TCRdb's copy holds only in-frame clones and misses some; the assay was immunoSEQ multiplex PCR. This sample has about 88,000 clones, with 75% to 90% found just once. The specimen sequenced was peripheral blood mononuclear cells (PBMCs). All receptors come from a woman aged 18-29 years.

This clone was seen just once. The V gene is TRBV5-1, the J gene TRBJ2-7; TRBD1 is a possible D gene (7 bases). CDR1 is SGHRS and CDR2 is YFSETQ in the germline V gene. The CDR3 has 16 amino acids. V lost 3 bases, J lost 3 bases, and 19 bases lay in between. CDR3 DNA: TGCGCCAGCAGCTCGTACTTAACCCAGGGGGGCTACGAGCAGTACTTC. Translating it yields CASSSYLTQGGYEQYF.

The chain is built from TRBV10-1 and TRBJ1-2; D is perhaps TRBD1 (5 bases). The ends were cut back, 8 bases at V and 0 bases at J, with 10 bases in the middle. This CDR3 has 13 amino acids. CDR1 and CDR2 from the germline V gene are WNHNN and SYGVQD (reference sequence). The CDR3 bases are TGCGCCAGCCAGAGGGGAACTAACTATGGCTACACCTTC. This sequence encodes CASQRGTNYGYTF.

CDR3 DNA: TGTGCCAGCAGCACGCGACAGGGGGCTTACGAGCAGTACTTC. It specifies CASSTRQGAYEQYF. The rearrangement links TRBV7-2 to TRBJ2-7; 10 bases match TRBD1. The CDR3 extends over 14 amino acids. Trimming took 5 bases from V and 4 from J; bases not matched to a gene: 5. From germline, CDR1 is SGHTA and CDR2 FQGNSA.

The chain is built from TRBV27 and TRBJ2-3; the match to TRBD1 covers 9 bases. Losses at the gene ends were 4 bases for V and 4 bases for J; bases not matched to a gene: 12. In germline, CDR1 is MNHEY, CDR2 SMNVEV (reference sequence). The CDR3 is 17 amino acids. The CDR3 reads CASSSITGTGLADTQYF. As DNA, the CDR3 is TGTGCCAGCAGTTCGATTACCGGGACAGGGCTTGCAGATACGCAGTATTTT.

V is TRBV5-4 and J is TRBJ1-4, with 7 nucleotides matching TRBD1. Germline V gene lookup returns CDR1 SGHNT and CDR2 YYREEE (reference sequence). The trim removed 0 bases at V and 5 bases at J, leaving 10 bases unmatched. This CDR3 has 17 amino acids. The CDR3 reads CASSLARGTAANEKLFF. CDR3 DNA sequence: TGTGCCAGCAGCTTGGCCAGGGGGACTGCAGCAAATGAAAAACTGTTTTTT.

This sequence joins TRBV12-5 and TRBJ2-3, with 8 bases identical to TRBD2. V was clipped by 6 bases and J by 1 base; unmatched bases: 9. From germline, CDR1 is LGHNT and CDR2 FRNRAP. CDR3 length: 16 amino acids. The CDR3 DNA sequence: TGTGCTAGTGGCCAAACGACTAGCGTACGCACAGATACGCAGTATTTT. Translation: CASGQTTSVRTDTQYF.

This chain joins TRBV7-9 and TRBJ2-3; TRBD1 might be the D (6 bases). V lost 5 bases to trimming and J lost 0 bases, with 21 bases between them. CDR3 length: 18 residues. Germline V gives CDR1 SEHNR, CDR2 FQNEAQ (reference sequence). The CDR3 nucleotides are TGTGCCAGCAGCCGGTTACTCCAGGGGATTGGAAGCACAGATACGCAGTATTTT. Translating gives CASSRLLQGIGSTDTQYF.

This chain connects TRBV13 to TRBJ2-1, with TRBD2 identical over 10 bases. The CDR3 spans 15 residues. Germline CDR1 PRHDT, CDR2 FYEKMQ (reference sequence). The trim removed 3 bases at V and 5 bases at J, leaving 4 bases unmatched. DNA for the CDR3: TGTGCCAGCAGCTTCCTAGCGGGAGACCACAATGAGCAGTTCTTC. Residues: CASSFLAGDHNEQFF.

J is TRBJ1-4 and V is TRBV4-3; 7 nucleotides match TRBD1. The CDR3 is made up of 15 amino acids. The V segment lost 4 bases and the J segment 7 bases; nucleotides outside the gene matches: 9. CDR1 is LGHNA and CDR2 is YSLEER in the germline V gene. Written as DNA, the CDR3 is TGCGCCAGCAGCCCTTACGTAGGGACAGCTGAAAAACTGTTTTTT. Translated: CASSPYVGTAEKLFF.

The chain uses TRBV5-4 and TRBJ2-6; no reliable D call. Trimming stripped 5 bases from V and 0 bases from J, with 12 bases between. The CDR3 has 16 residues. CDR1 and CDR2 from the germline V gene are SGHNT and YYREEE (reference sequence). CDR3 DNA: TGTGCCAGCAGGGCCGACACTCGCTCTGGGGCCAACGTCCTGACTTTC. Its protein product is CASRADTRSGANVLTF.

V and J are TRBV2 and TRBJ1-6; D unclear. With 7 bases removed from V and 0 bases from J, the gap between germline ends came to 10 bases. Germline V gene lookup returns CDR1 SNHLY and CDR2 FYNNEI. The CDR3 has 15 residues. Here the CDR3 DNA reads TGTGCCAGCATTTTTGGGAGCTCCTATAATTCACCCCTCCACTTT. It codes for CASIFGSSYNSPLHF.

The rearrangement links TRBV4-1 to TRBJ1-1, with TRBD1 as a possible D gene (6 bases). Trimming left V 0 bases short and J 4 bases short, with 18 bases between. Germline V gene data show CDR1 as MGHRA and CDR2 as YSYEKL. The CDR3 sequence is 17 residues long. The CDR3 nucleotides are TGCGCCAGCAGCCAAGATGGGTTAGGGGGTTTAAGCACTGAAGCTTTCTTT. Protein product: CASSQDGLGGLSTEAFF.

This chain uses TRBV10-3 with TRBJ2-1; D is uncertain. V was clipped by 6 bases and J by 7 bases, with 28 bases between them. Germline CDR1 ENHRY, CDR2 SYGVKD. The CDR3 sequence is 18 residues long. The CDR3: CAISRTDDHFFSGNEQFF. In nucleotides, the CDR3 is TGTGCCATCAGCAGGACGGACGACCACTTTTTCTCCGGTAATGAGCAGTTCTTC.

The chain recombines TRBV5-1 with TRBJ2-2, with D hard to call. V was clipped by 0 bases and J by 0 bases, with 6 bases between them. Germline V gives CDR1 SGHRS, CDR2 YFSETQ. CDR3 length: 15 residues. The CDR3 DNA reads TGCGCCAGCAGCTTGGGGCACCCGAACACCGGGGAGCTGTTTTTT. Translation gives CASSLGHPNTGELFF.

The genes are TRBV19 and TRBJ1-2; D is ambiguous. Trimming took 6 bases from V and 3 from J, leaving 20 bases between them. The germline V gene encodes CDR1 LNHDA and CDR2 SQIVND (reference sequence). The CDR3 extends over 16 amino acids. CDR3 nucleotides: TGTGCCAGTAGATCCCCTGAGCTGGATAATCACTATGGCTACACCTTC. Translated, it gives CASRSPELDNHYGYTF.

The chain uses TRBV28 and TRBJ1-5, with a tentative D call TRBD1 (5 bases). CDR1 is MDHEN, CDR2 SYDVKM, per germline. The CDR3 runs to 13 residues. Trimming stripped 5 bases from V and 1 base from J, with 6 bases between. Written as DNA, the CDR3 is TGTGCCAGCAGTCGGGACAGCAATCAGCCCCAGCATTTT. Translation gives CASSRDSNQPQHF.

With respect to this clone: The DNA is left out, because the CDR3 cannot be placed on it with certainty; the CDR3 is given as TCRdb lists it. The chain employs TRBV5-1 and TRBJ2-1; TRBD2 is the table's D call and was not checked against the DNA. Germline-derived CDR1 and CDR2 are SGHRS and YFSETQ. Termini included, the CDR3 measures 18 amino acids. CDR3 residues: CASSFGPGGRIRNNEQFF.

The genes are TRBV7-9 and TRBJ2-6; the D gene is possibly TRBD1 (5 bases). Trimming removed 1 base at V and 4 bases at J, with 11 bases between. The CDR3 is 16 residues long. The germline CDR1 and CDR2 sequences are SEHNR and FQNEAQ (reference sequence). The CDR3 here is CASSLVLGAGANVLTF. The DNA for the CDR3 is TGTGCCAGCAGCTTAGTTTTAGGGGCCGGGGCCAACGTCCTGACTTTC.

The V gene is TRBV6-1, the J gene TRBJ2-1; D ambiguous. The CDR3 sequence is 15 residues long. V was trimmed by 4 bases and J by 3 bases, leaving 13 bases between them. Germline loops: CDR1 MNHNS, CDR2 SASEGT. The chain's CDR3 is CASSVQFILYNEQFF. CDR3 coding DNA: TGTGCCAGCAGTGTTCAGTTCATCCTCTACAATGAGCAGTTCTTC.

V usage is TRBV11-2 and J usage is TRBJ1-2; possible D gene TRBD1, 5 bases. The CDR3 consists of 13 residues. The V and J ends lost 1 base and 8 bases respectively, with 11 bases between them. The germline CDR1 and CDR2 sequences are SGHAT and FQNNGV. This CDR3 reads CASSLAGMDGYTF. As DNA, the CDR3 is TGTGCCAGCAGCTTAGCAGGGATGGACGGCTACACCTTC.

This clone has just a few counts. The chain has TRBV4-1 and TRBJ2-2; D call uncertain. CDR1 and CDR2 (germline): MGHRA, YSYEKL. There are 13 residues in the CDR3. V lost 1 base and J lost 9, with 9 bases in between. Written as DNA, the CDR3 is TGCGCCAGCAGCCAAGCCCCAAGGAGGGAGCTGTTTTTT. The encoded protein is CASSQAPRRELFF.

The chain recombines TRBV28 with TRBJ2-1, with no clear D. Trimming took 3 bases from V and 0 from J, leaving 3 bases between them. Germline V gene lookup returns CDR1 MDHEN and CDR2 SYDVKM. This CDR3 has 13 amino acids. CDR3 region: CASSLGSYNEQFF. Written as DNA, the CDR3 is TGTGCCAGCAGTTTGGGCTCCTACAATGAGCAGTTCTTC.

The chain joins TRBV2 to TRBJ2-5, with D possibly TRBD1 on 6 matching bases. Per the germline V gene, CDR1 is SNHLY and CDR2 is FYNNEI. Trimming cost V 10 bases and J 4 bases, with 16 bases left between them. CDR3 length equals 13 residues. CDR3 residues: CANREGVGETQYF. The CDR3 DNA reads TGTGCCAACAGAGAGGGGGTTGGAGAGACCCAGTACTTC.

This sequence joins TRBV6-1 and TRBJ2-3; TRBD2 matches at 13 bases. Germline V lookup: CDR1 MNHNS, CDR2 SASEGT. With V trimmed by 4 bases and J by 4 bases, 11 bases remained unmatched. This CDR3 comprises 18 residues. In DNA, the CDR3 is TGTGCCAGCAGTGCCAGGACTAGCGGGAGAGTCTTCGCAGATACGCAGTATTTT. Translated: CASSARTSGRVFADTQYF.

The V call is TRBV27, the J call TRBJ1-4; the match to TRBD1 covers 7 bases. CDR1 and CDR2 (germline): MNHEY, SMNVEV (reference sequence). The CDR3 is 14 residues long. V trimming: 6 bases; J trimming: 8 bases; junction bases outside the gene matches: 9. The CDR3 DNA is TGTGCCAGCAGCCCCGGGACAGTCGGGGAAAAACTGTTTTTT. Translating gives CASSPGTVGEKLFF.